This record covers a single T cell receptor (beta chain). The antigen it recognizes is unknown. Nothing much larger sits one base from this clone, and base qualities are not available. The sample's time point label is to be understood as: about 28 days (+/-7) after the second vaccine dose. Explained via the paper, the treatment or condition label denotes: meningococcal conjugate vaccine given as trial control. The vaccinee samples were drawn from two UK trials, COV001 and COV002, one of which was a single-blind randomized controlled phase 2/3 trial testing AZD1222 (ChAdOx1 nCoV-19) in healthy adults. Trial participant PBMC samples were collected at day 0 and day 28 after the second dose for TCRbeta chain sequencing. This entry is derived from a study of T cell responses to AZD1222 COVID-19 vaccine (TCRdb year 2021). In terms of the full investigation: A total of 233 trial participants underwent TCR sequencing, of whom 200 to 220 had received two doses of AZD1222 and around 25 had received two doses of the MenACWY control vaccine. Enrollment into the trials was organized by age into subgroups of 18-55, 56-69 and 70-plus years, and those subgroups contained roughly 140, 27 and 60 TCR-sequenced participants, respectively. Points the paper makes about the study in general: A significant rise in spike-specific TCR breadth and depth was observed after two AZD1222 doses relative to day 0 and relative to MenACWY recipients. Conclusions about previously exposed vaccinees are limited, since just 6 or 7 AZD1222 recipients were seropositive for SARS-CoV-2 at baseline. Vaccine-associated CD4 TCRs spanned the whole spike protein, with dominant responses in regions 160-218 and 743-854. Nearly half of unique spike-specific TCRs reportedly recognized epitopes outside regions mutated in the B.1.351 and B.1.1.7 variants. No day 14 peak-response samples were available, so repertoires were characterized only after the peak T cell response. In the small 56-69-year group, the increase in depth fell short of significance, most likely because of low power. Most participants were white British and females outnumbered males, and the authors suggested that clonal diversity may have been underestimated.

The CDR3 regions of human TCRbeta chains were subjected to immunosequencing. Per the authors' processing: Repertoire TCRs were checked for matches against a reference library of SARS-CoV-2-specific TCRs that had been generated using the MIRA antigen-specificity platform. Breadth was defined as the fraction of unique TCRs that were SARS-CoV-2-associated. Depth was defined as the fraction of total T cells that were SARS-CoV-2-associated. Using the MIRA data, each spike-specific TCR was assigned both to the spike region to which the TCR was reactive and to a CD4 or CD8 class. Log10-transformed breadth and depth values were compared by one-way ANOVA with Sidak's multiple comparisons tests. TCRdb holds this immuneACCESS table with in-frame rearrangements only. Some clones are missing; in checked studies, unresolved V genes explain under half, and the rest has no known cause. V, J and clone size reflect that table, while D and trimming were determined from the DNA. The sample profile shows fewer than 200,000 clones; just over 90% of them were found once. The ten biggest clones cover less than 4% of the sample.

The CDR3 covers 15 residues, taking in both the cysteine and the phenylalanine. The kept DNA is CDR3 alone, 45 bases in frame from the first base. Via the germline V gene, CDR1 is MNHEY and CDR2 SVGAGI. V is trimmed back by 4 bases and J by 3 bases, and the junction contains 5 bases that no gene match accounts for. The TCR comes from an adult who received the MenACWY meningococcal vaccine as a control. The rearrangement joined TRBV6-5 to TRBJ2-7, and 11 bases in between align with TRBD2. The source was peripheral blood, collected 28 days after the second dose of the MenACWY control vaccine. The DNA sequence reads TGTGCCAGCAGTTCCCTAGCGGGAGGCGACTACGAGCAGTACTTC. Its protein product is CASSSLAGGDYEQYF.